This entry features one T cell receptor beta chain sequence. The data derive from a study of human T cells and chemical hapten exposure. Study summary: TCR yield per sample varied, mainly due to pooled library volumes.

Within the library, unique molecular identifiers were attached to each individual cDNA molecule. Study processing details: TCRs per sample had a median of 95,638 and ranged from roughly 20,000 to 700,000. TCRdb redid the calling of the RACE reads with MiXCR, one entry per CDR3 protein. These V and J calls derive from TCRdb rather than the authors' analysis. Among some 340,000 distinct CDR3 sequences, about 7% were seen once, and the ten largest hold around 8.2%. Time point given: patch test 1, 2 weeks after DPC sensitization. Documented treatment: therapeutic diphenylcyclopropenone sensitization with weekly scalp DPC. The starting material, unfractionated whole blood, was used for total RNA extraction. The V gene end was trimmed by 6 bases and the J gene end by 3 bases; junction bases not matched to a gene: 10. This CDR3 has 16 residues.

This sequence joins TRBV12-3 or TRBV12-4 and TRBJ1-3; 8 positions agree with TRBD1. This receptor was taken from a woman aged 18-29 years with alopecia areata. Some clones in this sample may be carry-over from other donors' samples. The starting material was whole blood, obtained in connection with sensitization to the hapten diphenylcyclopropenone (DPC). The CDR3 nucleotides read TGTGCCAGCAGAATGACAGGGGCGGGGGTTGGAAACACCATATATTTT. This translates into CASRMTGAGVGNTIYF.